This paragraph covers one TCR beta chain sequence. Its antigen is as yet unknown. The sample comes from a study of blood T cells in healthy people across ages. Broader study findings: The donors' CMV status was not determined, possibly confounding changes in expanded clonotypes.

Alongside a J-beta primer mix, a sample-barcoded 5' primer served in a second PCR lasting about 6 to 12 cycles. TCRdb re-called the 5' RACE reads through MiXCR, storing one row per CDR3 protein. The sample lists some 1,800,000 distinct CDR3 sequences; approximately 39% were seen once. The germline V and J ends were trimmed by 5 bases and 0 bases, with 14 bases remaining between them. CDR3 length equals 16 residues. What was sequenced was blood. The genes are TRBV12-3 or TRBV12-4 and TRBJ2-1; D is unresolved. The TCR was taken from a human donor in good health. In nucleotides, the CDR3 is TGTGCCAGCAGTCCCCGGACCATTCCCTCCTACAATGAGCAGTTCTTC. As protein: CASSPRTIPSYNEQFF.